A single sample is the source of the 18 T cell receptor beta chains below, sequenced in a study of T cell changes during pregnancy in multiple sclerosis. Here immunoSEQ multiplex PCR was the method, and the copy in TCRdb shows in-frame clones only, minus some. The profile shows fewer than 45,000 clones, 80% to 95% of them singletons. Sequencing used CD4+ T cells from peripheral blood mononuclear cells, obtained in the first trimester of pregnancy. The receptors derive from a female donor with multiple sclerosis, enrolled in a pregnancy study.

The chain joins TRBV6-5 to TRBJ1-1, with a possible D match to TRBD1 (5 bases). The CDR3 totals 11 residues. CDR1 is MNHEY and CDR2 is SVGAGI in the germline V gene. The germline V and J ends were trimmed by 10 bases and 11 bases, with 17 bases remaining between them. The CDR3 spells CATSFAGRAFF. CDR3 nucleotide sequence: TGTGCCACCTCCTTCGCAGGGAGGGCTTTCTTT.

The chain is built from TRBV7-2 and TRBJ1-5, with D uncertain. Looked up from germline, CDR1 is SGHTA and CDR2 is FQGNSA. V was clipped by 2 bases and J by 4 bases, with 6 bases between them. The CDR3 length is 13 residues. CDR3 in amino acids: CASSLSLNQPQHF. The CDR3 nucleotides are TGTGCCAGCAGCTTATCGTTGAATCAGCCCCAGCATTTT.

V usage is TRBV6-5 and J usage is TRBJ1-1; D is ambiguous. This CDR3 comprises 13 residues. V was trimmed by 3 bases and J by 1 base, leaving 6 bases between them. Germline CDR1 and CDR2: MNHEY and SVGAGI. In DNA, the CDR3 is TGTGCCAGCAGTTATTCCAAGAACACTGAAGCTTTCTTT. This sequence encodes CASSYSKNTEAFF.

Only one count was recorded for this clone. This rearrangement joins TRBV7-9 to TRBJ2-3; weak D call: TRBD1 (5 bases). Trimming stripped 1 base from V and 0 bases from J, with 8 bases between. Germline V CDR1 and CDR2: SEHNR, FQNEAQ (reference sequence). The CDR3 is made up of 15 amino acids. The CDR3: CASSLEAGSTDTQYF. CDR3 nucleotides: TGTGCCAGCAGCTTAGAGGCAGGGAGCACAGATACGCAGTATTTT.

The V and J genes are TRBV7-6 and TRBJ2-3; a weak D match, TRBD2 (5 bases). CDR1 is SGHVS and CDR2 is FNYEAQ in the germline V gene. Trimming removed 1 base at V and 3 bases at J, with 8 bases between. The CDR3 is 14 residues long. The CDR3 loop is CASSLEDLTDTQYF. Here the CDR3 DNA reads TGTGCCAGCAGCTTAGAGGACTTAACAGATACGCAGTATTTT.

The chain links TRBV7-2 to TRBJ2-3, with 13 bases matching TRBD2. Germline trimming cut 1 base from V and 8 bases from J; bases unmatched to any gene: 6. The CDR3 runs to 16 residues. Looked up from germline, CDR1 is SGHTA and CDR2 is FQGNSA. CDR3 in DNA: TGTGCCAGCAGCTTAGTACTAGCGGGAGGGGGCGGTACGCAGTATTTT. This codes for CASSLVLAGGGGTQYF.

V and J are TRBV11-1 and TRBJ2-5, with 12 bases aligning to TRBD2. The V and J ends lost 1 base and 8 bases, in that order; junction bases with no gene match: 8. This CDR3 has 16 amino acids. Germline V gene sequence: CDR1 SGHAT, CDR2 FQDESV (reference sequence). DNA for the CDR3: TGTGCCAGCAGCTTAGGAGTGACTAGCGGGAGCGGTACCCAGTACTTC. It specifies CASSLGVTSGSGTQYF.

The chain carries TRBV6-6 and TRBJ1-1; 7 bases fit TRBD1. V was clipped by 5 bases and J by 11 bases; unmatched bases: 14. The CDR3 is made up of 14 amino acids. The germline CDR1 and CDR2 sequences are MNHNY and SVGAGI (reference sequence). As DNA, the CDR3 is TGTGCCAGCAGTGACGGGACAGCTGATAGAACCGCTTTCTTT. It yields the protein CASSDGTADRTAFF.

The chain combines TRBV29-1 with TRBJ2-5, with D maybe TRBD2 (6 bases). Per germline, CDR1 SQVTM and CDR2 ANQGSEA. The CDR3 loop spans 13 amino acids. V was trimmed by 7 bases and J by 5 bases, leaving 17 bases between them. CDR3 sequence reads: CSARGRIGETQYF. DNA of the CDR3: TGCAGCGCCCGAGGGAGGATTGGGGAGACCCAGTACTTC.

The chain carries TRBV7-8 and TRBJ1-2; D may be TRBD1 (5 bases). Germline-derived CDR1 and CDR2 are SGHVS and FQNEAQ. The CDR3 extends over 15 amino acids. V lost 5 bases to trimming and J lost 0 bases, with 13 bases between them. CDR3 loop: CASSPSGVANYGYTF. The CDR3 DNA is TGTGCCAGCAGCCCGTCGGGGGTTGCTAACTATGGCTACACCTTC.

The chain couples TRBV5-6 to TRBJ1-2; 7 bases match TRBD1. CDR1 and CDR2 from the germline V gene are SGHDT and YYEEEE. V lost 6 bases, J lost 5 bases, and 7 bases stayed unmatched. The CDR3 runs to 13 residues. In DNA, the CDR3 is TGTGCCAGCAACGAGGACAGGCTTTATGGCTACACCTTC. Amino acids: CASNEDRLYGYTF.

The CDR3: CASSFRRDNINYGYTF. CDR3 nucleotide sequence: TGCGCCAGCAGCTTTCGACGGGACAACATCAACTATGGCTACACCTTC. The V call is TRBV5-1, the J call TRBJ1-2, with D possibly TRBD1 on 6 matching bases. V lost 2 bases and J 2 bases, leaving 16 bases between the germline ends. The germline V gene encodes CDR1 SGHRS and CDR2 YFSETQ. The CDR3 consists of 16 residues.

The chain links TRBV27 to TRBJ1-5; TRBD1 matches 8 bases. Germline values: CDR1 MNHEY, CDR2 SMNVEV (reference sequence). V lost 6 bases and J lost 1; bases outside the gene matches: 8. The CDR3 totals 16 residues. The CDR3 DNA follows: TGTGCCAGCAGACCTTACCAGGGGGCCAGCAATCAGCCCCAGCATTTT. Translated: CASRPYQGASNQPQHF.

This chain links TRBV19 with TRBJ2-7; 9 positions match TRBD1. The CDR3 spans 14 residues. Trimming at V came to 5 bases and at J to 2 bases, leaving 4 bases not matched to a gene. The germline gives CDR1 LNHDA, CDR2 SQIVND (reference sequence). In nucleotides, the CDR3 is TGTGCCAGTAGTTCCGGGACAGGGACCTACGAGCAGTACTTC. Its protein is CASSSGTGTYEQYF. Full variable domain (remainder filled in from reference TRBV19 and TRBJ2-7): DGGITQSPKYLFRKEGQNVTLSCEQNLNHDAMYWYRQDPGQGLRLIYYSQIVNDFQKGDIAEGYSVSREKKESFPLTVTSAQKNPTAFYLCASSSGTGTYEQYFGPGTRLTVT.

The count of this clone is one. The chain carries TRBV5-4 and TRBJ2-5; 13 bases map to TRBD2. Per the germline V gene, CDR1 is SGHNT and CDR2 is YYREEE (reference sequence). The CDR3 is 16 residues long. V lost 1 base and J lost 2; bases outside the gene matches: 2. Here the CDR3 DNA reads TGTGCCAGCAGCTTGCCGGGACTAGCGGGACAAGAGACCCAGTACTTC. This sequence encodes CASSLPGLAGQETQYF.

The rearrangement links TRBV4-3 to TRBJ1-1, with D hard to call. Germline CDR1 is LGHNA and CDR2 is YSLEER. V lost 5 bases to trimming and J lost 0 bases, with 7 bases between them. This CDR3 is 13 amino acids long. The CDR3, as DNA: TGCGCCAGCAGCTTACAGATGAACACTGAAGCTTTCTTT. Its translation: CASSLQMNTEAFF.

V gene TRBV5-1 combines with J gene TRBJ2-7; 7 nucleotides match TRBD2. The V gene's germline CDR1 is SGHRS and CDR2 YFSETQ. J was trimmed by 6 bases and V by 1 base; bases with no gene match: 10. The CDR3 runs to 15 residues. This CDR3 reads CASSLTGEGPGEQYF. The CDR3 DNA is TGCGCCAGCAGCTTGACGGGGGAGGGCCCTGGCGAGCAGTACTTC. Complete variable domain (other parts from reference TRBV5-1 and TRBJ2-7): KAGVTQTPRYLIKTRGQQVTLSCSPISGHRSVSWYQQTPGQGLQFLFEYFSETQRNKGNFPGRFSGRQFSNSRSEMNVSTLELGDSALYLCASSLTGEGPGEQYFGPGTRLTVT.

The V gene is TRBV18, the J gene TRBJ1-1; 8 positions match TRBD1. The length of the CDR3 is 14 residues. V was pared by 2 bases and J by 3 bases, with 2 bases of the junction left unmatched. The germline CDR1 and CDR2 sequences are KGHSH and LQKENI. DNA for the CDR3: TGTGCCAGCTCACCAGACAGGGGATACACTGAAGCTTTCTTT. Protein: CASSPDRGYTEAFF. Filled out from reference TRBV18 and TRBJ1-1, the complete variable domain reads NAGVMQNPRHLVRRRGQEARLRCSPMKGHSHVYWYRQLPEEGLKFMVYLQKENIIDESGMPKERFSAEFPKEGPSILRIQQVVRGDSAAYFCASSPDRGYTEAFFGQGTRLTVV.